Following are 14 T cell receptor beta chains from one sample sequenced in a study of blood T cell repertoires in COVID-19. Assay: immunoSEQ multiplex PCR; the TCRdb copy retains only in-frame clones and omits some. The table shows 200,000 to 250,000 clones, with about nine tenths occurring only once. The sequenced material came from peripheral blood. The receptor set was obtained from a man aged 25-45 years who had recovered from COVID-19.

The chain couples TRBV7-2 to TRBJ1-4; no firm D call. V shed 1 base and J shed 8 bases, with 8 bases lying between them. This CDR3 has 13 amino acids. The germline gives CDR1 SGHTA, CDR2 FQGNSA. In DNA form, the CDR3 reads TGTGCCAGCAGCTTAGAGTTGAGAGAAAAACTGTTTTTT. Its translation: CASSLELREKLFF.

The CDR3 spells CASSGSLGQGIASTDTQYF. CDR3 bases: TGCGCCAGCAGTGGGAGCCTGGGACAGGGGATCGCTAGCACAGATACGCAGTATTTT. The rearrangement links TRBV10-1 to TRBJ2-3, with TRBD1 matching over 10 bases. The germline V gene has CDR1 WNHNN and CDR2 SYGVQD (reference sequence). With 4 bases clipped from V and 0 bases from J, the junction kept 13 bases outside the gene matches. The CDR3 spans 19 residues.

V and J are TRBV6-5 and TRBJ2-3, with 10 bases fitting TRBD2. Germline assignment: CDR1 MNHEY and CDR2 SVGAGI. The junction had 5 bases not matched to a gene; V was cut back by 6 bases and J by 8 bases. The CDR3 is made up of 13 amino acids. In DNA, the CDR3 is TGTGCCAGCAGCGGGACTAGCGAGGGTACGCAGTATTTT. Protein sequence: CASSGTSEGTQYF.

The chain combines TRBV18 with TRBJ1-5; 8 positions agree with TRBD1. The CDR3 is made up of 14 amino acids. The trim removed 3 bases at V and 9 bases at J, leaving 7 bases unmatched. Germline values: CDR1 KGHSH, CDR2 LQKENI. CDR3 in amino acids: CASSPGTGPRPQHF. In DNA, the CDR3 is TGTGCCAGCTCACCGGGGACAGGACCTCGGCCCCAGCATTTT.

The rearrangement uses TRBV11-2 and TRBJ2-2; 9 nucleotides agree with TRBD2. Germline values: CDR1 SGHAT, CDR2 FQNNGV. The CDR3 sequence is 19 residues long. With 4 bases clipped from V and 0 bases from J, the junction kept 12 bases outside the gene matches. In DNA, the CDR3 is TGTGCCAGCAGCTCGCGTGGGGTAGCGGGGGAATCGAACACCGGGGAGCTGTTTTTT. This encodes CASSSRGVAGESNTGELFF.

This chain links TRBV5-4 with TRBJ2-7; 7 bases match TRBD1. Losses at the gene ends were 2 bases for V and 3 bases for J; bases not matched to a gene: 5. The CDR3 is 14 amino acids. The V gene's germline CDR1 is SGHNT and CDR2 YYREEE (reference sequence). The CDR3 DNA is TGTGCCAGCAGCTTAGGGACAGCGTTCTACGAGCAGTACTTC. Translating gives CASSLGTAFYEQYF.

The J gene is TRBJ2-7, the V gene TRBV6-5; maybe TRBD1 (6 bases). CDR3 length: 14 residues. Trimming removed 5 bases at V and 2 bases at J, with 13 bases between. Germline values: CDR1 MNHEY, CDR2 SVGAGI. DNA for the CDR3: TGTGCCAGCAGTCGCGGACAGCCTACCTACGAGCAGTACTTC. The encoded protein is CASSRGQPTYEQYF.

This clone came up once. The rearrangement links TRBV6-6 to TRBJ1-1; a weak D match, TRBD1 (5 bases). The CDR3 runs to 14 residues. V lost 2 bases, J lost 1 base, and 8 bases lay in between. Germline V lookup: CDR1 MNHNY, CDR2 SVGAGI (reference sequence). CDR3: CASSYRGGNTEAFF. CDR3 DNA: TGTGCCAGCAGTTACCGGGGGGGGAACACTGAAGCTTTCTTT.

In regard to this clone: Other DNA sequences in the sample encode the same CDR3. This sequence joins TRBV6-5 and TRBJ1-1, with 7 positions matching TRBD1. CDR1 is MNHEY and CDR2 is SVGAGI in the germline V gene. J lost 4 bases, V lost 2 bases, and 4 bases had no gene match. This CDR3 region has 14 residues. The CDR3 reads CASSYGTGVTEAFF. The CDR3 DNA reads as TGTGCCAGCAGTTACGGTACAGGGGTCACTGAAGCTTTCTTT.

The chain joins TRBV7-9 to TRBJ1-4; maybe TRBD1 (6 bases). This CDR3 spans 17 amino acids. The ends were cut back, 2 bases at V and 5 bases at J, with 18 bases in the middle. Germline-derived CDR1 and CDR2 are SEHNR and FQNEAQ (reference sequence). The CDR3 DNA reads TGTGCCAGCAGCTTACTCCCCAGGATGGGGGCAAATGAAAAACTGTTTTTT. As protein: CASSLLPRMGANEKLFF.

In nucleotides, the CDR3 is TGTGCCAGCAGTTATTCTCGGGGGTCAAACTATGGCTACACCTTC. Translation gives CASSYSRGSNYGYTF. The V and J genes are TRBV6-5 and TRBJ1-2; D might be TRBD1 (5 bases). CDR1 is MNHEY and CDR2 is SVGAGI in the germline V gene. V lost 3 bases, J lost 2 bases, and 13 bases lay in between. The CDR3 totals 15 residues.

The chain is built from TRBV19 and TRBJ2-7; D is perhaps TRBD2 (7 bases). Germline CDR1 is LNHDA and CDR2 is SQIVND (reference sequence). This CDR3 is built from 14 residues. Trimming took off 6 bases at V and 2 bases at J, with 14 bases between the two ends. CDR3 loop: CASSGGTPTYEQYF. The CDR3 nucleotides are TGTGCCAGTAGCGGGGGGACACCGACCTACGAGCAGTACTTC.

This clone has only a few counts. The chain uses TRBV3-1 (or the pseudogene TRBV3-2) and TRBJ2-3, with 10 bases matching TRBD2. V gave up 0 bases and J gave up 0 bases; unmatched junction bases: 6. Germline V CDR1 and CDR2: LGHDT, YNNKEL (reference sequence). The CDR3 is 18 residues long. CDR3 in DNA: TGTGCCAGCAGCCAAGATCCTGTGACTAGCGGGAGCACAGATACGCAGTATTTT. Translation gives CASSQDPVTSGSTDTQYF.

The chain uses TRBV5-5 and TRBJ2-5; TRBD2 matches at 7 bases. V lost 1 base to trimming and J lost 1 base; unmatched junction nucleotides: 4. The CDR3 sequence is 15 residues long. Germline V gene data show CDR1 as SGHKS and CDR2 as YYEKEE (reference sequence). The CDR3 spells CASSLRRGFQETQYF. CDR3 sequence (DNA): TGTGCCAGCAGCTTGAGGCGGGGGTTCCAAGAGACCCAGTACTTC.